This TCR beta chain is drawn from a study of T cells after yellow fever vaccination. About the research overall: Any fraction with a low cell number was prepared using SMART-Seq v4 Ultra Low Input. Notes on the study in general: Some clonotypes, a small share, were shared between CD4 and CD8 compartments. Faster peaking, at day 5 versus 15, marked a secondary response that was weaker.

CDR1 and CDR2 (germline): SGHRS, YFSETQ. V was trimmed by 0 bases and J by 2 bases, leaving 11 bases between them. The CDR3 loop spans 16 amino acids. In making TCR cDNA, 5'RACE template switching added a universal primer site and UMIs to it. TCRdb called the 5' RACE reads again in MiXCR, with one record for every CDR3 protein. The sample contains under 550,000 distinct CDR3 sequences, around a fifth of which appear only once. At least ten counts were recorded for this clonotype. Its antigen is undetermined. The specimen comprised PBMCs, sampled roughly 20 days after the first yellow fever vaccination. The clonotype was recovered from a man aged 18 to 29 who received the YFV17D yellow fever vaccine. The chain carries TRBV5-1 and TRBJ2-2; D call uncertain. DNA for the CDR3: TGCGCCAGCAGCTTGGTGGTAGGAACCAACACCGGGGAGCTGTTTTTT. Protein sequence: CASSLVVGTNTGELFF.